This T cell receptor (beta chain) comes out of a study of T cell responses to AZD1222 COVID-19 vaccine. Regarding the study as a whole: The donor group comprised mostly white British people and more females; the analysis possibly underestimated clonal diversity. Spike-specific TCR breadth and depth were elevated following two AZD1222 doses.

Comment on this clone: The antigen is unknown.

The germline CDR1 and CDR2 sequences are GTSNPN and SVGIG (reference sequence). The ends were cut back, 5 bases at V and 4 bases at J, with 15 bases in the middle. CDR3 length: 13 amino acids. Repertoires were generated with immunoSEQ multiplex PCR, while TCRdb's copy carries only in-frame clones and drops some. This sample carries roughly 20,000 clones, roughly 82% of them seen once, and the ten largest clones take around 41%. The specimen comprised peripheral blood, sampled on day 0 of AZD1222 vaccination. The chain couples TRBV30 to TRBJ2-7, with D tentatively TRBD1 (6 bases). The receptor comes from an adult in good health. CDR3: CAWQWGRRYEQYF. For the CDR3, the DNA is TGTGCCTGGCAATGGGGGCGTAGGTACGAGCAGTACTTC. The full variable domain, in which reference TRBV30 and TRBJ2-7 provide the parts outside the CDR3, is SQTIHQWPATLVQPVGSPLSLECTVEGTSNPNLYWYRQAAGRGLQLLFYSVGIGQISSEVPQNLSASRPQDRQFILSSKKLLLSDSGFYLCAWQWGRRYEQYFGPGTRLTVT.